These T cell receptor beta chains were read from a single sample in a study of blood T cell repertoires in COVID-19. TCRdb keeps only in-frame clones here, not all; method: immunoSEQ multiplex PCR. Of roughly 200,000 clones listed, about three quarters are singletons. Sequenced: peripheral blood. The receptors stem from a woman between 45 and 60 years old with active or convalescent COVID-19. The CDR3 runs from the conserved cysteine through the conserved F or W. Each record gives: clone size, D gene, J gene, V gene, CDR3 protein, CDR3 DNA. The D gene is left open where the match is weak. Where a row states a size, it is once, few, many or the class of an expanded clone; other rows omit it.

>NA|NA|TRBJ1-1|TRBV7-9
CASSFTRGSGNTEAFF
TGTGCCAGCAGCTTCACCCGGGGATCCGGGAACACTGAAGCTTTCTTT
>NA|TRBD2|TRBJ2-5|TRBV5-1
CASNWGGNQETQYF
TGCGCCAGCAACTGGGGGGGTAACCAGGAGACCCAGTACTTC
>once|NA|TRBJ2-1|TRBV7-3
CASSLYPIGYNEQFF
TGTGCCAGCAGCTTATACCCCATCGGGTACAATGAGCAGTTCTTC
>NA|TRBD2|TRBJ2-1|TRBV9
CASSVGGLAGVVEQFF
TGTGCCAGCAGCGTAGGGGGACTAGCGGGAGTGGTTGAGCAGTTCTTC
>NA|NA|TRBJ1-4|TRBV18
CASSLLSTAQGGSATNEKLFF
TGTGCCAGCTCACTTCTATCGACTGCACAGGGCGGATCGGCGACTAATGAAAAACTGTTTTTT
>NA|NA|TRBJ1-3|TRBV2
CASSALRGNSGNTIYF
TGTGCCAGCAGTGCACTTAGGGGGAACTCTGGAAACACCATATATTTT
>once|TRBD1|TRBJ1-2|TRBV9
CASSVALLGTGANYGYTF
TGTGCCAGCAGCGTAGCTCTTTTGGGGACAGGGGCCAACTATGGCTACACCTTC
>NA|TRBD1|TRBJ1-5|TRBV12-3/TRBV12-4
CASTQDREQPQHF
TGTGCCAGCACCCAAGACAGGGAACAGCCCCAGCATTTT
>NA|NA|TRBJ1-1|TRBV5-1
CASSLTTVAEAFF
TGCGCCAGCAGCTTGACGACAGTGGCTGAAGCTTTCTTT
>NA|NA|TRBJ2-1|TRBV2
CASSEAWEQFF
TGTGCCAGCAGCGAGGCGTGGGAGCAGTTCTTC